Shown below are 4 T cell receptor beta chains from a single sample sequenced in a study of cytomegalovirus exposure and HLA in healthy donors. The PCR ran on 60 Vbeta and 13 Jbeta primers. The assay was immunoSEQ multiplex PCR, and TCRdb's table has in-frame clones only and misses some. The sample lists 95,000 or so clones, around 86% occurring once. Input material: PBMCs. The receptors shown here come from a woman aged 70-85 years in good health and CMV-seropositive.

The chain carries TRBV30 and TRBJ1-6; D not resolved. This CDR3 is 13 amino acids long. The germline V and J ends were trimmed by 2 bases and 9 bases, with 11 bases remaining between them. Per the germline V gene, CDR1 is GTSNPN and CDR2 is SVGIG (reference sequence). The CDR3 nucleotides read TGTGCCTGGAGTCCCACAGCAGGTTCACCCCTCCACTTT. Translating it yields CAWSPTAGSPLHF.

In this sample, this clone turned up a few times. The CDR3 DNA reads TGCGCCAGCAGCCAAACGGGACTCCCGGGAGACATTCAGTACTTC. Translating gives CASSQTGLPGDIQYF. V gene TRBV4-1 combines with J gene TRBJ2-4; perhaps TRBD2 as D (6 bases). The CDR3 has 15 amino acids. The germline V gene has CDR1 MGHRA and CDR2 YSYEKL. V was cut by 2 bases and J by 8 bases, with 16 bases left in between.

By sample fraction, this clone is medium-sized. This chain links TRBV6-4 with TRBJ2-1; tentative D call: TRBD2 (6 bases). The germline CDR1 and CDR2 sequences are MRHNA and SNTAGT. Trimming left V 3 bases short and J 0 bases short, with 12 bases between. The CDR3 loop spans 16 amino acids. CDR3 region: CASSEDATSSYNEQFF. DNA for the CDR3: TGTGCCAGCAGTGAGGACGCGACTAGCTCCTACAATGAGCAGTTCTTC.

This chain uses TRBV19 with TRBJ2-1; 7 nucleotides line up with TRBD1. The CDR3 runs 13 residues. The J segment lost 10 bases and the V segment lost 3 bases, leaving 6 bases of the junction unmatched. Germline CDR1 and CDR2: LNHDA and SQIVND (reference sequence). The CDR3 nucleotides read TGTGCCAGTAGTATGGAAAGGGGGCGGGAGCAGTTCTTC. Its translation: CASSMERGREQFF.